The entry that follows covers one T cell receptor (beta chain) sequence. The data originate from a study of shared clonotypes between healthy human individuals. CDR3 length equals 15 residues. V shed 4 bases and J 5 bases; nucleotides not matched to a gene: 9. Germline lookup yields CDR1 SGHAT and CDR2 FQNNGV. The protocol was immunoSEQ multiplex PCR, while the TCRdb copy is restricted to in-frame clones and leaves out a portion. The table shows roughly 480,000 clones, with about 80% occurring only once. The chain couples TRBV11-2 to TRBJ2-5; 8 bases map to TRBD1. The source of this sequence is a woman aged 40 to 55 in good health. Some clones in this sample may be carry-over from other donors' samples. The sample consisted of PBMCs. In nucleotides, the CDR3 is TGTGCCAGCAGCTCCTACACCAGGGGGCGGGAGACCCAGTACTTC. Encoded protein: CASSSYTRGRETQYF. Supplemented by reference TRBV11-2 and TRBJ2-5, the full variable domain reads EAGVAQSPRYKIIEKRQSVAFWCNPISGHATLYWYQQILGQGPKLLIQFQNNGVVDDSQLPKDRFSAERLKGVDSTLKIQPAKLEDSAVYLCASSSYTRGRETQYFGPGTRLLVL.